This T cell receptor beta chain was profiled in a study of blood T cells in healthy people across ages. V shed 2 bases, J shed 8 bases, and the junction held 5 bases outside the gene matches. Germline assignment: CDR1 SGHVS and CDR2 FQNEAQ. This CDR3 has 15 amino acids. PCR was performed a second time for roughly 7 to 12 cycles using a sample-barcoded 5' primer and a J-beta primer mix. TCRdb analysed the 5' RACE reads with MiXCR anew, one entry per CDR3 protein. Among over 600,000 distinct CDR3 sequences listed, roughly 21% were seen once. This clonotype was seen ten or more times. This receptor was identified in a man in his 70s in good health. The genes are TRBV7-8 and TRBJ2-1; TRBD2 agrees at 11 bases. Sequencing was performed on blood. The CDR3 DNA reads as TGTGCCAGCAGCTTAACTAGCGGGAGTTTTGATGAGCAGTTCTTC. Protein product: CASSLTSGSFDEQFF.